Listed here are 17 T cell receptor beta chains from one sample, sequenced in a study of T cells after somatic rescue of genetic block. Sequencing used immunoSEQ multiplex PCR; TCRdb keeps in-frame clones, though not all of them. The sample contains approximately 110,000 clones, 75% to 95% of which appear only once. Sequenced sample: peripheral blood mononuclear cells (PBMCs). These receptors were taken from a woman between 18 and 29 years old.

This clone occurred a few times. The gene calls are TRBV19 and TRBJ1-4; D possibly corresponds to TRBD1 (6 bases). This CDR3 comprises 13 residues. Trimming pared 2 bases from V and 5 bases from J, leaving 6 bases between. Germline CDR1 is LNHDA and CDR2 is SQIVND (reference sequence). In DNA, the CDR3 is TGTGCCAGTAGTATAAGGGGGAATGAAAAACTGTTTTTT. Its protein product is CASSIRGNEKLFF.

V and J are TRBV25-1 and TRBJ2-5; weak D call: TRBD1 (6 bases). The germline V gene encodes CDR1 MGHDK and CDR2 SYGVNS. The CDR3 consists of 14 residues. V shed 3 bases and J shed 2 bases, with 10 bases lying between them. The CDR3 reads CASSDRTAQETQYF. CDR3 coding DNA: TGTGCCAGCAGTGATAGGACAGCACAAGAGACCCAGTACTTC.

The chain employs TRBV28 and TRBJ2-4; possibly TRBD1 or TRBD2 for D (6 bases each). The germline V and J ends were trimmed by 7 bases and 6 bases, with 16 bases remaining between them. Germline CDR1 and CDR2: MDHEN and SYDVKM. CDR3 length: 14 amino acids. As DNA, the CDR3 is TGTGCCAGCAACCTCGGAGGGACACTAAACATTCAGTACTTC. Residues: CASNLGGTLNIQYF.

The chain joins TRBV6-1 to TRBJ2-7; 10 bases align to TRBD1. Germline V gene sequence: CDR1 MNHNS, CDR2 SASEGT. Unmatched junction bases numbered 4, after V lost 2 bases and J lost 3 bases. The CDR3 length is 15 residues. The CDR3 bases are TGTGCCAGCAGTGAAAGTTGGACAGGGGGCTACGAGCAGTACTTC. Translated, it gives CASSESWTGGYEQYF.

The chain employs TRBV6-6 and TRBJ2-7; D possibly corresponds to TRBD2 (6 bases). V lost 6 bases and J 3 bases, leaving 15 bases between the germline ends. This CDR3 comprises 14 residues. Germline V CDR1 and CDR2: MNHNY, SVGAGI (reference sequence). As DNA, the CDR3 is TGTGCCAGCAGCGAAAGGGACTTACTCTACGAGCAGTACTTC. Translating it yields CASSERDLLYEQYF.

This chain connects TRBV30 to TRBJ1-2, with 7 bases fitting TRBD1. Germline CDR1 is GTSNPN and CDR2 is SVGIG (reference sequence). The CDR3 is 13 residues long. V dropped 8 bases and J dropped 3; count of bases not matched to a gene: 9. CDR3 protein: CAGHRGEDYGYTF. The DNA for the CDR3 is TGTGCCGGCCACAGGGGAGAGGACTATGGCTACACCTTC.

The chain combines TRBV27 with TRBJ1-2, with D unclear. V lost 3 bases, J lost 2 bases, and 7 bases lay in between. The CDR3 is 13 amino acids. Germline CDR1 MNHEY, CDR2 SMNVEV (reference sequence). CDR3 DNA sequence: TGTGCCAGCAGTTTCGGGAGGAACTATGGCTACACCTTC. The encoded protein is CASSFGRNYGYTF.

The V gene is TRBV6-6, the J gene TRBJ2-7; D not certain. The CDR3 sequence is 11 residues long. The germline V and J ends were trimmed by 4 bases and 7 bases, with 8 bases remaining between them. Germline loops: CDR1 MNHNY, CDR2 SVGAGI (reference sequence). The CDR3 region has the DNA TGTGCCAGCAGTTTGTTAAAAGAGCAGTACTTC. This sequence encodes CASSLLKEQYF.

The V and J genes are TRBV6-5 and TRBJ2-7; D perhaps matches TRBD1 (5 bases). The germline V and J ends were trimmed by 5 bases and 4 bases, with 9 bases remaining between them. CDR1 and CDR2 (germline): MNHEY, SVGAGI. CDR3 length: 12 amino acids. The CDR3 protein is CASSVPGYEQYF. The CDR3 bases are TGTGCCAGCAGTGTACCAGGGTACGAGCAGTACTTC.

This chain connects TRBV2 to TRBJ1-5; D unclear. Trimming left V 5 bases short and J 6 bases short, with 11 bases between. This CDR3 is 13 amino acids long. Germline V CDR1 and CDR2: SNHLY, FYNNEI. This CDR3 is CASSNKGTQPQHF. CDR3 DNA sequence: TGTGCCAGCAGTAACAAGGGCACTCAGCCCCAGCATTTT.

The rearrangement links TRBV29-1 to TRBJ2-7; D remains ambiguous. CDR1 and CDR2 (germline): SQVTM, ANQGSEA. The V end lost 4 bases, the J end lost 1 base, and 5 bases lay between the germline ends. This CDR3 region has 11 residues. The CDR3 nucleotides read TGCAGCGTTGGAAGATCCTACGAGCAGTACTTC. Encoded protein: CSVGRSYEQYF.

The chain uses TRBV1 and TRBJ2-2; the D call of TRBD2 is as the table states it, not checked on the DNA. TRBV1 is a known pseudogene. CDR3 length: 14 residues. CDR3 sequence (DNA): TGCACCAACCGACTACCAACGAACACCGGGGAGCTGTTTTTT. Translated: CTNRLPTNTGELFF.

This clone was seen just once. The chain has TRBV25-1 and TRBJ1-4; D not certain. CDR1 and CDR2 from the germline V gene are MGHDK and SYGVNS. V lost 4 bases and J lost 8, with 20 bases in between. The CDR3 runs to 16 residues. In DNA form, the CDR3 reads TGTGCCAGCAGTGTCCCCAGAAGTCCCCTAGGGGAAAAACTGTTTTTT. Translated: CASSVPRSPLGEKLFF.

The V and J genes are TRBV5-4 and TRBJ2-7, with no clear D. Trimming removed 0 bases at V and 0 bases at J, with 7 bases between. Germline assignment: CDR1 SGHNT and CDR2 YYREEE (reference sequence). The CDR3 totals 14 residues. The DNA for the CDR3 is TGTGCCAGCAGCTTGGACCGCCTCTCCTACGAGCAGTACTTC. It yields the protein CASSLDRLSYEQYF.

J is TRBJ1-1 and V is TRBV10-3; 10 bases match TRBD1. CDR1 is ENHRY, CDR2 SYGVKD, per germline. Losses at the gene ends were 4 bases for V and 3 bases for J; bases not matched to a gene: 2. This CDR3 comprises 14 residues. CDR3 in amino acids: CAISGQGADTEAFF. CDR3 in DNA: TGTGCCATCAGTGGACAGGGGGCCGACACTGAAGCTTTCTTT.

The chain carries TRBV29-1 and TRBJ1-1; D is undetermined. The germline V gene has CDR1 SQVTM and CDR2 ANQGSEA. CDR3 length equals 14 residues. Between the trimmed V and J ends, which lost 4 bases and 0 bases, there was a span of 12 bases. The CDR3 DNA reads as TGCAGCGTTGTCAGTCGGGTCTTGAACACTGAAGCTTTCTTT. Encoded protein: CSVVSRVLNTEAFF.

This clone was seen more than once but under ten times. This chain joins TRBV27 and TRBJ1-6, with a possible D match to TRBD1 (6 bases). Trimming took 6 bases from V and 7 from J, leaving 10 bases between them. Germline loops: CDR1 MNHEY, CDR2 SMNVEV (reference sequence). This CDR3 contains 13 residues. The CDR3 here is CASSRGGNSPLHF. In DNA, the CDR3 is TGTGCCAGCAGCCGGGGGGGCAATTCACCCCTCCACTTT.